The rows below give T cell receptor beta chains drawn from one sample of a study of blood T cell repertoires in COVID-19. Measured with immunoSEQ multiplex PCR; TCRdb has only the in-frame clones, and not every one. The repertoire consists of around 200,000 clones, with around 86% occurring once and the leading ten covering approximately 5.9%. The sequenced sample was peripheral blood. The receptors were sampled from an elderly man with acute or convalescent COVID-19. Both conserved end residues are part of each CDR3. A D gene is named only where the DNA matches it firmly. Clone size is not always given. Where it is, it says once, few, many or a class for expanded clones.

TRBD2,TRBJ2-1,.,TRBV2,TGTGCCAGCACCCCGGGACTAACTGGCCTCTATGGTGAGCAGTTCTTC,CASTPGLTGLYGEQFF
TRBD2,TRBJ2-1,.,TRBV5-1,TGCGCCAGCAGCTTAACGCTAACTAGCGGGTCCTACAATGAGCAGTTCTTC,CASSLTLTSGSYNEQFF
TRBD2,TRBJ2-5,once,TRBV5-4,TGTGCCAGCAGCTACGGACTAGCTAAGCAAGAGACCCAGTACTTC,CASSYGLAKQETQYF
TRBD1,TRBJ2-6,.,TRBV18,TGTGCCAGCTCACCCCGACAGGGGACCTCTGGGGCCAACGTCCTGACTTTC,CASSPRQGTSGANVLTF
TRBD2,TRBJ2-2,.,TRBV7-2,TGTGCCAGCAGCCCGCGCGGGAGTAGCGGGAGGGTTGACGGGGAGCTGTTTTTT,CASSPRGSSGRVDGELFF
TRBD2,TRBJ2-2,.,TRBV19,TGTGCCAGTAGCCCACGGAGCGGGAGCTCGACCGGGGAGCTGTTTTTT,CASSPRSGSSTGELFF
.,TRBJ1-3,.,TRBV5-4,TGTGCCAGCAGCTTGAGTTCAGGGTCTGGAAACACCATATATTTT,CASSLSSGSGNTIYF
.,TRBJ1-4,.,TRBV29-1,TGCAGCTTTTGGGGGGATGAAAAACTGTTTTTT,CSFWGDEKLFF
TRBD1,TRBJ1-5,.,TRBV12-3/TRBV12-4,TGTGCCAGCACCGGAGACAGGGATCAGCCCCAGCATTTT,CASTGDRDQPQHF
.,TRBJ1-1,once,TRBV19,TGTGCCAGTATTGGGGCCACTGAAGCTTTCTTT,CASIGATEAFF
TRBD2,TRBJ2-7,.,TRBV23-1,TGCGCCAGCAGTCCGGAGCGGGGGAGGGTAGCCTACGAGCAGTACTTC,CASSPERGRVAYEQYF
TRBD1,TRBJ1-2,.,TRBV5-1,TGCGCCAGCAGCACAGACAGGGGAATCTATGGCTACACCTTC,CASSTDRGIYGYTF
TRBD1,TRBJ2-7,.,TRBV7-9,TGTGCCAGCAGCCCCCGGACAGGGGGCGACTCCTACGAGCAGTACTTC,CASSPRTGGDSYEQYF
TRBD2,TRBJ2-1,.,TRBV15,TGTGCCACCAGCGGTAGACTAGCGGGTACCGATGAGCAGTTCTTC,CATSGRLAGTDEQFF
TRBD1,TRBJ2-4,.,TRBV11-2,TGTGCCAGCAGCTTTTATTTCGTGTCAGGGGGCACCAAAAACATTCAGTACTTC,CASSFYFVSGGTKNIQYF
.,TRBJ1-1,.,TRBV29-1,TGCAGCGTTGAAGCTGTAAACACTGAAGCTTTCTTT,CSVEAVNTEAFF
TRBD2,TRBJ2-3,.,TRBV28,TGTGCCAGCAGTCGTAGCGGGAGCCGCACAGATACGCAGTATTTT,CASSRSGSRTDTQYF
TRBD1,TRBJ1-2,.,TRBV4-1,TGCGCCAGCAGCCAAGAATGGGACAGCATTGGCTACACCTTC,CASSQEWDSIGYTF
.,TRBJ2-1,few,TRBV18,TGTGCCAGCTCGCGGAATGAGCAGTTCTTC,CASSRNEQFF
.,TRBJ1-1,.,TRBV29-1,TGCAGCGCCGCGACAGACCAGGGAACTGAAGCTTTCTTT,CSAATDQGTEAFF
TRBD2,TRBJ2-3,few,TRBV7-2,TGTGCCAGCAGCTTAGCGGGGAGCGGGAGGGGCACAGATACGCAGTATTTT,CASSLAGSGRGTDTQYF
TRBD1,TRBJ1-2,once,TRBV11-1,TGTGCCAGCAGCTTACGGACAGGGGGCTCCTATGGCTACACCTTC,CASSLRTGGSYGYTF
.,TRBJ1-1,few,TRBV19,TGTGCCAGTAGTATAGATCCTAGGGCGGGGACTGAAGCTTTCTTT,CASSIDPRAGTEAFF
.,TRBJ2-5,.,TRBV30,TGTGCCTGGGCCCAGGGCGTCGCGACCCAGTACTTC,CAWAQGVATQYF
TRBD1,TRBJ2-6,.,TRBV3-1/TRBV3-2,TGTGCCAGCAGCGGCGCCATTCAGGGGGTCGTAACTGGGGCCAACGTCCTGACTTTC,CASSGAIQGVVTGANVLTF
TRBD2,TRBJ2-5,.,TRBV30,TGTGCCTGGACGCGGGGGGAGACCCAGTACTTC,CAWTRGETQYF
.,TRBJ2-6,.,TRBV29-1,TGCAGCGCCATTGAGGCCCGGGTGTCTGGGGCCAACGTCCTGACTTTC,CSAIEARVSGANVLTF
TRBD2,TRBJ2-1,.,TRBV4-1,TGCGCCAGCAGCCAAAATCTAGCGGGAGGGCCCAATGAGCAGTTCTTC,CASSQNLAGGPNEQFF
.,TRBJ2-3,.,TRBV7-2,TGTGCCAGCAGCGCCGGCGGGCTAGCAAGGCATACGCAGTATTTT,CASSAGGLARHTQYF
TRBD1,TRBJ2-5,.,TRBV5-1,TGCGCCAGCAGCTCGGGACAGGGACAAGAGACCCAGTACTTC,CASSSGQGQETQYF
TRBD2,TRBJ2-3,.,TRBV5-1,TGCGCCAGCAGCTATCGAACTAGCGGGACAGATACGCAGTATTTT,CASSYRTSGTDTQYF
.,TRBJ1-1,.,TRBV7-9,TGTGCCAGCAGCTTGACCCCCCAGGGCCCGAACACTGAAGCTTTCTTT,CASSLTPQGPNTEAFF
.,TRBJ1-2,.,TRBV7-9,TGTGCCAGCAGCTTAGCGCAGGGCCCCTATGGCTACACCTTC,CASSLAQGPYGYTF
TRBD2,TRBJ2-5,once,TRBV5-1,TGCGCCAGCAGCTTGGGGGCGACTAGCGGGAGTCTTGAGACCCAGTACTTC,CASSLGATSGSLETQYF
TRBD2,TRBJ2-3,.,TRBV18,TGTGCCAGCTCACCAGGACTAGCGGCCACAGATACGCAGTATTTT,CASSPGLAATDTQYF
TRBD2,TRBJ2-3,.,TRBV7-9,TGTGCCAGCAGCTTCGGGACTAGCGGGAGGGCAGATACGCAGTATTTT,CASSFGTSGRADTQYF
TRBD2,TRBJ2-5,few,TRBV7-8,TGTGCCAGCGGACTAGCGGTCCAAGAGACCCAGTACTTC,CASGLAVQETQYF
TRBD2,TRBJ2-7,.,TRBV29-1,TGCAGCGTTGATGGTGGGGAGGGCTCCTACGAGCAGTACTTC,CSVDGGEGSYEQYF
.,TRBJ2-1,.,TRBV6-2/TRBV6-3,TGTGCCAGCAGTTATGGTATGACAGGACCCCAGTTCTTC,CASSYGMTGPQFF